This T cell receptor beta chain was observed in a study of T cells in women clearing cervical HPV infection. In the case of this clone: The junction does not match germline at one end; this may be a read error. The CDR3 end is not reached by the read, which stops 3 residues before it; the germline J gene fills it in. The same CDR3 arises from other DNA sequences in this sample as well.

Repertoires were generated with immunoSEQ multiplex PCR, while TCRdb's copy carries only in-frame clones and drops some. This sample's clone table lists about 20,000 clones. The CDR3 is made up of 15 amino acids. From germline, CDR1 is SGHRS and CDR2 YFSETQ. The chain links TRBV5-1 to TRBJ1-3; D is ambiguous. The TCR comes from a woman aged 18 to 75 with a cervical HPV16 infection that either progressed to CIN3+ or cleared (not recorded which). The sample was blood buffy coat. The CDR3 sequence is CASSLTVSSGNTIYF. The covered CDR3 bases are TGCGCCAGCAGCTTGACGGTTAGCTCTGGAAACACT.